The next 22 T cell receptor beta chains were all read from a single sample in a study of blood T cell repertoires in COVID-19 (dated by TCRdb to about 2020). The library was made by the immunoSEQ multiplex PCR assay. TCRdb carries this immuneACCESS record with in-frame sequences only. Its versions omit some clonotypes, under half of them owing to an unresolved V gene in the studies checked, with the rest unexplained. The sample records 95,000 to 100,000 clones, 85% of which are singletons. The top ten clones comprise around 1.9% of the sample. Source material: peripheral blood. The receptors stem from a woman between 65 and 79 years old with active or convalescent COVID-19.

The chain links TRBV28 to TRBJ1-2; D gene unclear. The CDR3 contains 15 residues. CDR1 is MDHEN, CDR2 SYDVKM, per germline. V was trimmed by 3 bases and J by 7 bases, leaving 18 bases between them. The CDR3 loop is CASSFRELGLGGYTF. The CDR3 nucleotides are TGTGCCAGCAGTTTCCGGGAGTTGGGTTTGGGTGGCTACACCTTC.

The chain links TRBV11-3 to TRBJ2-7; D is undetermined. The CDR3 has 13 amino acids. The V gene lost 1 base and the J gene lost 5 bases, with 9 bases spanning the gap. The V gene's germline CDR1 is SGHNT and CDR2 YENEEA. The CDR3 loop is CASSLGLTDEQYF. The CDR3, as DNA: TGTGCCAGCAGCTTAGGTCTCACGGACGAGCAGTACTTC.

This chain connects TRBV14 to TRBJ1-3; no clear D. Trimming shortened V by 0 bases and J by 2 bases, and 8 bases separated the two germline ends. The CDR3 loop spans 15 amino acids. The germline V gene encodes CDR1 SGHDN and CDR2 FVKESK. In DNA form, the CDR3 reads TGTGCCAGCAGCCAAGACAGAAATCCTGGAAACACCATATATTTT. Protein: CASSQDRNPGNTIYF.

This clone was observed a handful of times. The chain couples TRBV4-1 to TRBJ1-2; D is perhaps TRBD1 (5 bases). Trimming left V 3 bases short and J 5 bases short, with 16 bases between. The germline V gene has CDR1 MGHRA and CDR2 YSYEKL. The length of the CDR3 is 15 residues. CDR3 nucleotide sequence: TGCGCCAGCAGCCAGGGGACTACCGGACTATATGGCTACACCTTC. Amino acid sequence: CASSQGTTGLYGYTF.

This chain joins TRBV6-2 or TRBV6-3 and TRBJ2-1; TRBD2 is a possible D gene (5 bases). The CDR3 consists of 14 residues. The germline V gene encodes CDR1 MNHEY and CDR2 SVGEGT. V was clipped by 6 bases and J by 0 bases, with 9 bases between them. This chain's CDR3 is CASSELDSYNEQFF. The CDR3 coding sequence is TGTGCCAGCAGCGAACTAGACTCCTACAATGAGCAGTTCTTC.

The chain links TRBV27 to TRBJ2-5; 7 bases match TRBD1. The J segment lost 1 base and the V segment lost 7 bases, leaving 6 bases of the junction unmatched. The CDR3 contains 14 residues. Germline V gene lookup returns CDR1 MNHEY and CDR2 SMNVEV (reference sequence). This CDR3 reads CASKRQGLQETQYF. CDR3 DNA: TGTGCCAGCAAACGACAGGGTCTCCAAGAGACCCAGTACTTC.

The chain is built from TRBV9 and TRBJ1-1; the D is unclear. The V gene's germline CDR1 is SGDLS and CDR2 YYNGEE. V was clipped by 0 bases and J by 1 base, with 7 bases between them. The CDR3 runs 14 residues. The chain's CDR3 is CASSVASANTEAFF. As DNA, the CDR3 is TGTGCCAGCAGCGTAGCCAGCGCGAACACTGAAGCTTTCTTT.

The V call is TRBV7-2, the J call TRBJ2-3; 11 nucleotides align to TRBD2. J gave up 2 bases and V 5 bases, and 6 bases lay outside the gene matches. This CDR3 spans 16 amino acids. The germline CDR1 and CDR2 sequences are SGHTA and FQGNSA. Written as DNA, the CDR3 is TGTGCCAGCAGCCCCCGACTAGCGGGACACACAGATACGCAGTATTTT. It encodes CASSPRLAGHTDTQYF.

V usage is TRBV2 and J usage is TRBJ1-5; maybe TRBD1 (6 bases). In germline, CDR1 is SNHLY, CDR2 FYNNEI. Trimming took 8 bases from V and 3 from J, leaving 11 bases between them. The CDR3 has 13 residues. The CDR3 coding sequence is TGTGCCAGCCGCGGACAGATCAATCAGCCCCAGCATTTT. Its translation: CASRGQINQPQHF.

This chain connects TRBV28 to TRBJ2-6, with D uncertain. The CDR3 is made up of 18 amino acids. Trimming removed 6 bases from V and 2 bases from J, with 20 bases in between. Looked up from germline, CDR1 is MDHEN and CDR2 is SYDVKM. The CDR3 is CASSPPLATSTGANVLTF. In DNA, the CDR3 is TGTGCCAGCAGCCCCCCCCTGGCCACCTCGACTGGGGCCAACGTCCTGACTTTC.

This chain connects TRBV5-6 to TRBJ1-2; D possibly corresponds to TRBD1 (6 bases). This CDR3 contains 15 residues. Trimming cost V 4 bases and J 5 bases, with 18 bases left between them. Germline V gene sequence: CDR1 SGHDT, CDR2 YYEEEE. The CDR3 DNA reads as TGTGCCAGCAGCCCAGGGGACCGAAGAGCTTATGGCTACACCTTC. It encodes CASSPGDRRAYGYTF.

V usage is TRBV28 and J usage is TRBJ1-2, with 7 bases aligning to TRBD1. V trimming: 6 bases; J trimming: 4 bases; junction bases outside the gene matches: 5. Germline V CDR1 and CDR2: MDHEN, SYDVKM. This CDR3 is built from 13 residues. DNA for the CDR3: TGTGCCAGCAGAGTTTGGGACAGCTATGGCTACACCTTC. Translated: CASRVWDSYGYTF.

The CDR3 bases are TGTGCCAGCAGCTACGGACAGGGGGCTTTTCAGACCCAGTACTTC. It yields the protein CASSYGQGAFQTQYF. The chain is built from TRBV7-2 and TRBJ2-5, with TRBD1 matching 11 bases. Germline-derived CDR1 and CDR2 are SGHTA and FQGNSA. V lost 4 bases, J lost 6 bases, and 7 bases stayed unmatched. This CDR3 has 15 amino acids.

The V and J genes are TRBV19 and TRBJ1-6, with TRBD1 identical over 7 bases. The CDR3 contains 14 residues. With V trimmed by 7 bases and J by 8 bases, 8 bases remained unmatched. Per germline, CDR1 LNHDA and CDR2 SQIVND (reference sequence). CDR3 amino acids: CASTDRALHSPLHF. In nucleotides, the CDR3 is TGTGCCAGTACCGACAGGGCGTTGCATTCACCCCTCCACTTT.

This chain joins TRBV20-1 and TRBJ1-6, with a tentative D call TRBD1 (5 bases). Per the germline V gene, CDR1 is DFQATT and CDR2 is SNEGSKA (reference sequence). This CDR3 has 15 residues. V lost 3 bases and J lost 6, with 15 bases in between. This CDR3 is CSASMKGLRNSPLHF. In DNA form, the CDR3 reads TGCAGTGCTAGTATGAAGGGGCTACGTAATTCACCCCTCCACTTT.

Here the CDR3 reads CASSYYQGNYGYTF. The CDR3 bases are TGTGCCAGCAGTTACTACCAGGGAAACTATGGCTACACCTTC. The rearrangement uses TRBV5-6 and TRBJ1-2, with D perhaps TRBD1 (5 bases). V was pared by 5 bases and J by 2 bases, with 13 bases between. Germline V lookup: CDR1 SGHDT, CDR2 YYEEEE. This CDR3 region has 14 residues. The complete variable domain, with remaining parts taken from reference TRBV5-6 and TRBJ1-2, reads DAGVTQSPTHLIKTRGQQVTLRCSPKSGHDTVSWYQQALGQGPQFIFQYYEEEERQRGNFPDRFSGHQFPNYSSELNVNALLLGDSALYLCASSYYQGNYGYTFGSGTRLTVV.

The chain links TRBV5-6 to TRBJ1-5; 8 nucleotides match TRBD1. The CDR3 consists of 15 residues. CDR1 is SGHDT and CDR2 is YYEEEE in the germline V gene. J was trimmed by 5 bases and V by 3 bases; bases with no gene match: 7. CDR3 coding DNA: TGTGCCAGCAGCTCCGGGACAGGACACTATCAGCCCCAGCATTTT. Protein product: CASSSGTGHYQPQHF.

This chain links TRBV10-2 with TRBJ2-2; 9 positions match TRBD1. This CDR3 comprises 17 residues. The V gene end was trimmed by 0 bases and the J gene end by 4 bases; junction bases not matched to a gene: 6. CDR1 is WSHSY and CDR2 is SAAADI in the germline V gene. CDR3 sequence: CASSESIKGQGTGELFF. CDR3 sequence (DNA): TGCGCCAGCAGTGAGTCGATAAAGGGACAGGGCACCGGGGAGCTGTTTTTT.

The chain links TRBV27 to TRBJ1-2, with a possible D match to TRBD1 (6 bases). The CDR3 contains 14 residues. V lost 6 bases, J lost 2 bases, and 13 bases lay in between. CDR1 MNHEY and CDR2 SMNVEV come from the germline V gene (reference sequence). The CDR3, as DNA: TGTGCCAGCAGCTTACAGGGCCCCAACTATGGCTACACCTTC. Protein product: CASSLQGPNYGYTF.

The genes are TRBV19 and TRBJ2-7; D possibly corresponds to TRBD2 (5 bases). The germline V gene has CDR1 LNHDA and CDR2 SQIVND (reference sequence). The length of the CDR3 is 15 residues. The V end lost 3 bases, the J end lost 3 bases, and 15 bases lay between the germline ends. The CDR3 region is CASSMRPSSGYEQYF. CDR3 DNA: TGTGCCAGTAGTATGCGACCTTCAAGCGGCTACGAGCAGTACTTC. Supplemented by reference TRBV19 and TRBJ2-7, the full variable domain reads DGGITQSPKYLFRKEGQNVTLSCEQNLNHDAMYWYRQDPGQGLRLIYYSQIVNDFQKGDIAEGYSVSREKKESFPLTVTSAQKNPTAFYLCASSMRPSSGYEQYFGPGTRLTVT.

This clone was observed once. This same CDR3 is encoded by further DNA sequences in the sample. The rearrangement links TRBV10-3 to TRBJ1-6; 7 bases line up with TRBD1. Germline V gene sequence: CDR1 ENHRY, CDR2 SYGVKD. The CDR3 consists of 14 residues. V lost 3 bases and J lost 7; bases outside the gene matches: 3. The CDR3 nucleotides read TGTGCCATCAGTGAAGGCAGGGGGAATTCACCCCTCCACTTT. The encoded protein is CAISEGRGNSPLHF.

This chain links TRBV11-3 with TRBJ1-1; weak D call: TRBD1 (5 bases). CDR1 is SGHNT and CDR2 is YENEEA in the germline V gene. The CDR3 covers 14 residues. The V end was cut by 1 base, the J end by 5 bases, with 11 bases between. CDR3 sequence: CASSLVGGGTEAFF. CDR3 coding DNA: TGTGCCAGCAGCTTAGTTGGGGGAGGTACTGAAGCTTTCTTT.